A selection of T cell receptor beta chains follows, all from one sample in a study of blood T cell repertoires in COVID-19. The assay was immunoSEQ multiplex PCR, and TCRdb's table has in-frame clones only and misses some. The sample lists fewer than 250,000 clones, about 83% occurring once. Input material: peripheral blood. These receptors came from a woman in her forties or fifties with acute or convalescent COVID-19. Both conserved end residues are trimmed from each CDR3. The D gene is left open where the match is weak.

len	v_gene	j_gene	d_gene	CDR3aa
14	TRBV1	TRBJ2-2	.	TSSPPRGQGTGELF
14	TRBV24-1	TRBJ2-1	.	ATSEPDPGIHNEQF
14	TRBV27	TRBJ1-2	.	ASSLMGLTGWYGYT
15	TRBV13	TRBJ1-1	TRBD1	ASSPTVNRGPNTEAF
13	TRBV4-1	TRBJ1-1	TRBD1	ASSQEEGAATEAF
14	TRBV7-2	TRBJ2-1	TRBD2	ASSLRGGSFPNEQF
11	TRBV2	TRBJ2-4	.	ASTGVGGNIQY
12	TRBV11-2	TRBJ2-7	.	ASSSFSTPYEQY
9	TRBV19	TRBJ2-7	TRBD1	ASGQGNEQY
16	TRBV6-2/TRBV6-3	TRBJ2-7	TRBD2	ASSYSFDPAGGGYEQY
13	TRBV2	TRBJ2-2	.	ASKGDNANTGELF
15	TRBV24-1	TRBJ2-1	TRBD1	ATSDSLGQGTYNEQF
12	TRBV10-2	TRBJ2-5	.	ASSESTAGQQQY
13	TRBV10-2	TRBJ2-7	TRBD2	ASSEGASGTYEQY
12	TRBV5-4	TRBJ1-1	.	ASSSGTRITEAF
15	TRBV23-1	TRBJ1-4	.	ASPRGDSQGTNEKLF
12	TRBV11-3	TRBJ2-1	TRBD2	ASSLSLAGNEQF
11	TRBV5-1	TRBJ2-7	TRBD1	ASSLTGGYEQY
13	TRBV6-5	TRBJ2-7	TRBD2	ASKRLLAGSYEQY
13	TRBV5-1	TRBJ1-4	.	ASSPPGGTNEKLF
11	TRBV11-3	TRBJ2-2	TRBD2	ASSLLAGGELF
11	TRBV2	TRBJ2-5	TRBD1	ASSEDREETQY